This section outlines one TCR beta chain sequence together with its context. Sorting took every CD4+ cell except CD45RA+CCR7+CD95- naive cells, reaching over 98% purity. Detection sensitivity for ex vivo total memory CD4+ was one cell in 200,000. The assay was immunoSEQ multiplex PCR, and TCRdb's table has in-frame clones only and misses some. The sample consists of about 25,000 clones, 70% to 90% of them appearing once. The data are from a study of human CD4 T cells and Enterobacteriaceae. Source material: memory CD4+ T cells from blood. This TCR was recovered from a human donor in good health.

The CDR3 DNA sequence: TGTGCCAGCAGCTTGGGGCTGGGAGCTTTCTTT. Its protein product is CASSLGLGAFF. The rearrangement links TRBV7-2 to TRBJ1-1, with D perhaps matching TRBD1 (5 bases). The CDR3 extends over 11 amino acids. Germline V gene sequence: CDR1 SGHTA, CDR2 FQGNSA. V lost 3 bases and J lost 10, with 9 bases in between.